Presented here are 13 T cell receptor beta chains from one specimen sequenced in a study of blood T cell repertoires in COVID-19. TCRdb keeps only in-frame clones here, not all; method: immunoSEQ multiplex PCR. This sample has some 150,000 clones, with 60% to 80% found just once. Specimen: peripheral blood. The receptors here all came from a woman in her forties or fifties with active or convalescent COVID-19.

The chain recombines TRBV5-6 with TRBJ2-5; TRBD1 matches 9 bases. V trimming: 1 base; J trimming: 0 bases; junction bases outside the gene matches: 4. CDR1 is SGHDT and CDR2 is YYEEEE in the germline V gene. This CDR3 spans 16 amino acids. CDR3 DNA: TGTGCCAGCAGCTTGTCCGACAGGGGGTACCAAGAGACCCAGTACTTC. Translating gives CASSLSDRGYQETQYF. Looking up the rest from reference TRBV5-6 and TRBJ2-5 gives the full variable domain: DAGVTQSPTHLIKTRGQQVTLRCSPKSGHDTVSWYQQALGQGPQFIFQYYEEEERQRGNFPDRFSGHQFPNYSSELNVNALLLGDSALYLCASSLSDRGYQETQYFGPGTRLLVL.

The CDR3 coding sequence is TGTGCCAGCAGGGCAGGACTAGTCACAGATACGCAGTATTTT. Its protein product is CASRAGLVTDTQYF. This rearrangement joins TRBV2 to TRBJ2-3, with 7 bases fitting TRBD2. This CDR3 comprises 14 residues. Germline V gene lookup returns CDR1 SNHLY and CDR2 FYNNEI. The V segment lost 6 bases and the J segment 2 bases; nucleotides outside the gene matches: 5.

The chain combines TRBV6-2 or TRBV6-3 with TRBJ1-2, with TRBD1 as a possible D gene (5 bases). CDR3 length: 15 amino acids. CDR1 MNHEY and CDR2 SVGEGT come from the germline V gene. V dropped 5 bases and J dropped 4 bases, with 17 bases sitting between them. CDR3 DNA: TGTGCCAGCAGTACGGGGACTCCAAGGGGCTATGGCTACACCTTC. As protein: CASSTGTPRGYGYTF.

The chain carries TRBV19 and TRBJ1-1; D not certain. V lost 4 bases and J lost 2, with 8 bases in between. Looked up from germline, CDR1 is LNHDA and CDR2 is SQIVND (reference sequence). This CDR3 region has 13 residues. In nucleotides, the CDR3 is TGTGCCAGTAGTACATACGGTAACACTGAAGCTTTCTTT. This translates into CASSTYGNTEAFF.

The rearrangement uses TRBV9 and TRBJ2-1, with 16 bases fitting TRBD2. Germline V CDR1 and CDR2: SGDLS, YYNGEE. The CDR3 extends over 17 amino acids. The trim removed 3 bases at V and 8 bases at J, leaving 8 bases unmatched. CDR3 protein: CASSAGTSGRAWDEQFF. CDR3 nucleotides: TGTGCCAGCAGCGCCGGGACTAGCGGGAGGGCCTGGGATGAGCAGTTCTTC.

This clone was counted a few times. The chain uses TRBV27 and TRBJ2-7; possible D gene TRBD2, 6 bases. V lost 6 bases and J 2 bases, leaving 14 bases between the germline ends. Germline V gene sequence: CDR1 MNHEY, CDR2 SMNVEV (reference sequence). The CDR3 consists of 14 residues. For the CDR3, the DNA is TGTGCCAGCAGGGAGGGGCGGGCTCCCTACGAGCAGTACTTC. Translation gives CASREGRAPYEQYF.

This sequence joins TRBV19 and TRBJ1-4, with TRBD1 identical over 12 bases. There are 19 residues in the CDR3. Germline trimming cut 5 bases from V and 3 bases from J; bases unmatched to any gene: 13. In germline, CDR1 is LNHDA, CDR2 SQIVND (reference sequence). DNA for the CDR3: TGTGCCAGTAGTCCTCTAGGGACAGGGGGCGCCGGCGCTAATGAAAAACTGTTTTTT. It is translated as CASSPLGTGGAGANEKLFF.

The V call is TRBV18, the J call TRBJ2-7; TRBD1 matches 7 bases. Germline values: CDR1 KGHSH, CDR2 LQKENI. The CDR3 contains 14 residues. The ends lost 3 bases at V and 5 bases at J; junction bases unmatched: 7. This CDR3 reads CASSPPGQPHEQYF. CDR3 in DNA: TGTGCCAGCTCACCCCCGGGACAGCCCCACGAGCAGTACTTC.

The chain links TRBV30 to TRBJ1-1, with D perhaps matching TRBD1 (5 bases). The CDR3 extends over 16 amino acids. The V end lost 3 bases, the J end lost 5 bases, and 22 bases lay between the germline ends. CDR1 and CDR2 (germline): GTSNPN, SVGIG (reference sequence). CDR3 in DNA: TGTGCCTGGAGGACCCCGGGGGGGTGGAGCAAGACTGAAGCTTTCTTT. It encodes CAWRTPGGWSKTEAFF.

This chain links TRBV5-1 with TRBJ2-5; tentative D call: TRBD1 (6 bases). Germline CDR1 SGHRS, CDR2 YFSETQ. Between the trimmed V and J ends, which lost 3 bases and 2 bases, there was a span of 14 bases. The CDR3 loop spans 15 amino acids. Here the CDR3 DNA reads TGCGCCAGCAGCTCCCCGATGACAGGACAAGAGACCCAGTACTTC. Translation: CASSSPMTGQETQYF.

The chain uses TRBV5-5 and TRBJ2-7; no definite D call. CDR3 size: 12 residues. Germline loops: CDR1 SGHKS, CDR2 YYEKEE (reference sequence). V was clipped by 2 bases and J by 3 bases, with 6 bases between them. The DNA of the CDR3 is TGTGCCAGCAGCTTCAACAGCTACGAGCAGTACTTC. Encoded protein: CASSFNSYEQYF. Full variable domain (missing parts from reference TRBV5-5 and TRBJ2-7): DAGVTQSPTHLIKTRGQQVTLRCSPISGHKSVSWYQQVLGQGPQFIFQYYEKEERGRGNFPDRFSARQFPNYSSELNVNALLLGDSALYLCASSFNSYEQYFGPGTRLTVT.

The chain links TRBV7-3 to TRBJ2-5; 9 nucleotides match TRBD1. The CDR3 is 21 residues long. Trimming at V came to 1 base and at J to 4 bases, leaving 22 bases not matched to a gene. Germline V CDR1 and CDR2: SGHTA, FQGTGA. The CDR3 DNA is TGTGCCAGCAGCTTAAAGGGTCGAGGGGGACAGGGATGGGTTATAGGAGAGACCCAGTACTTC. Translating it yields CASSLKGRGGQGWVIGETQYF.

This chain connects TRBV19 to TRBJ1-2; D may be TRBD1 (6 bases). V lost 4 bases and J lost 0, with 9 bases in between. This CDR3 region has 14 residues. Germline lookup yields CDR1 LNHDA and CDR2 SQIVND (reference sequence). The CDR3 region is CASSTGDSNYGYTF. In nucleotides, the CDR3 is TGTGCCAGTAGTACAGGGGATTCTAACTATGGCTACACCTTC.